Below, one T cell receptor (beta chain) is given with its context. The protocol was immunoSEQ multiplex PCR, while the TCRdb copy is restricted to in-frame clones and leaves out a portion. This sample yields fewer than 200,000 clones, of which 80% are seen a single time; roughly 6.7% belongs to the top ten. This entry comes from a study of blood T cell repertoires in COVID-19. The overall study: T cells, B-cell-depleted T cells, or PBMCs provided the cDNA or gDNA that served as material.

The V gene end was trimmed by 0 bases and the J gene end by 6 bases; junction bases not matched to a gene: 13. Germline V CDR1 and CDR2: KGHDR, SFDVKD. CDR3 length equals 18 residues. V and J are TRBV24-1 and TRBJ2-1; 7 nucleotides line up with TRBD1. This receptor was taken from a man aged 55-75 years with acute or convalescent COVID-19. Source material: peripheral blood. In DNA, the CDR3 is TGTGCCACCAGTGATTTGCAGGGGGAGTGGGGCACGTCCAATGAGCAGTTCTTC. It encodes CATSDLQGEWGTSNEQFF.